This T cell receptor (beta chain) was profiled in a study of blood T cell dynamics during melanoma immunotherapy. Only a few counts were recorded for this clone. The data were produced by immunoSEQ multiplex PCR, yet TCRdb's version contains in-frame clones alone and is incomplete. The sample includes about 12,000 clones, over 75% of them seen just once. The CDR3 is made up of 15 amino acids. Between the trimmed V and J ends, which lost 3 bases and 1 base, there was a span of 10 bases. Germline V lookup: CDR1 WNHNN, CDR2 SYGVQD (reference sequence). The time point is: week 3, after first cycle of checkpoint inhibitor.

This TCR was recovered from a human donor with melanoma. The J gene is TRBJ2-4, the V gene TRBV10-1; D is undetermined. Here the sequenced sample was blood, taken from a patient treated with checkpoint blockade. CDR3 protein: CASSDTGVAKNIQYF. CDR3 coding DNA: TGCGCCAGCAGTGATACTGGAGTGGCCAAAAACATTCAGTACTTC.